These 18 T cell receptor beta chains share one sample of origin, sequenced in a study of T-cell reconstitution after alpha-beta-depleted transplantation in children. Unique molecular identifiers tagged the TCRbeta library. Each CDR3 protein is one row after TCRdb ran MiXCR on the PCR reads. The table lists about 98,000 distinct CDR3 sequences, 23% of them singletons. This material consisted of PBMCs, taken before TCRalphabeta/CD19-depleted stem cell transplant. These receptors came from a boy aged 2 to 10 with acute lymphoblastic leukemia, due to receive a stem cell transplant.

This clonotype was detected once. The chain has TRBV28 and TRBJ2-1; possibly TRBD2 for D (6 bases). CDR1 is MDHEN, CDR2 SYDVKM, per germline. Trimming pared 7 bases from V and 8 bases from J, leaving 18 bases between. This CDR3 is 14 amino acids long. This CDR3 is CASKGTGLFYEQFF. CDR3 bases: TGTGCCAGCAAAGGGACTGGACTTTTCTATGAGCAGTTCTTC.

The rearrangement joins TRBV10-3 to TRBJ2-2; D remains unclear. This CDR3 has 14 amino acids. CDR1 is ENHRY and CDR2 is SYGVKD in the germline V gene. V lost 11 bases, J lost 2 bases, and 15 bases lay in between. The CDR3 is CAATPVSNTGELFF. Written as DNA, the CDR3 is TGTGCCGCCACCCCGGTCTCCAACACCGGGGAGCTGTTTTTT.

This clonotype occurred many times. The chain couples TRBV5-1 to TRBJ2-3; D may correspond to TRBD1 or TRBD2 (5 bases each). The CDR3 covers 17 residues. Trimming left V 1 base short and J 2 bases short, with 17 bases between. Germline values: CDR1 SGHRS, CDR2 YFSETQ. For the CDR3, the DNA is TGCGCCAGCAGCTTGTGGGGGTCGGGATCTAACACAGATACGCAGTATTTT. It specifies CASSLWGSGSNTDTQYF.

This clonotype was counted many times. The J gene is TRBJ2-5, the V gene TRBV9; D is possibly TRBD1 (5 bases). Germline CDR1 SGDLS, CDR2 YYNGEE. The CDR3 length is 15 residues. V was pared by 1 base and J by 1 base, with 11 bases between. In nucleotides, the CDR3 is TGTGCCAGCAGCGTAAATCCAGGGTCCCAAGAGACCCAGTACTTC. The encoded protein is CASSVNPGSQETQYF.

This clonotype showed up just a few times. The chain couples TRBV28 to TRBJ1-2, with TRBD1 identical over 8 bases. Germline CDR1 and CDR2: MDHEN and SYDVKM. CDR3 length: 14 amino acids. Trimming removed 6 bases from V and 8 bases from J; junction bases left unmatched: 11. The CDR3 protein is CASRIGQGAEGYTF. CDR3 nucleotide sequence: TGTGCCAGCAGAATCGGGCAGGGGGCGGAAGGCTACACCTTC.

This clonotype appeared a few times. The CDR3 nucleotides are TGTGCCAGCAGCTTGGAGACGGTGGGTACGCAGTATTTT. Translation: CASSLETVGTQYF. The chain recombines TRBV5-5 with TRBJ2-3; D gene unclear. The CDR3 length is 13 residues. The germline CDR1 and CDR2 sequences are SGHKS and YYEKEE (reference sequence). V dropped 0 bases and J dropped 8 bases, with 10 bases sitting between them.

V usage is TRBV28 and J usage is TRBJ1-2, with TRBD1 identical over 7 bases. Germline V lookup: CDR1 MDHEN, CDR2 SYDVKM. J lost 7 bases, V lost 2 bases, and 7 bases had no gene match. There are 14 residues in the CDR3. CDR3 sequence: CASSLLGRGGGYTF. For the CDR3, the DNA is TGTGCCAGCAGTTTACTGGGCAGGGGGGGTGGCTACACCTTC.

This clonotype was seen ten or more times. The chain carries TRBV7-2 and TRBJ2-2, with D perhaps assigned TRBD1 or TRBD2 (5 bases each). Germline assignment: CDR1 SGHTA and CDR2 FQGNSA. V gave up 6 bases and J gave up 0 bases, with 8 bases separating them. This CDR3 spans 14 amino acids. Here the CDR3 DNA reads TGTGCCAGCAGAAGGGGAGCGAACACCGGGGAGCTGTTTTTT. This gives the protein CASRRGANTGELFF. The variable domain in full, with the rest retrieved from reference TRBV7-2 and TRBJ2-2, is GAGVSQSPSNKVTEKGKDVELRCDPISGHTALYWYRQSLGQGLEFLIYFQGNSAPDKSGLPSDRFSAERTGGSVSTLTIQRTQQEDSAVYLCASRRGANTGELFFGEGSRLTVL.

This clonotype was seen a handful of times. The chain uses TRBV25-1 and TRBJ1-6; no clear D gene. The CDR3 runs 16 residues. CDR1 and CDR2 (germline): MGHDK, SYGVNS. Trimming removed 6 bases from V and 3 bases from J, with 15 bases in between. CDR3 in DNA: TGTGCCAGCAGCCCAGGCGGGGTCTTCTATAATTCACCCCTCCACTTT. This codes for CASSPGGVFYNSPLHF.

The V and J genes are TRBV11-1 and TRBJ2-4, with 11 nucleotides matching TRBD2. Trimming at V came to 3 bases and at J to 9 bases, leaving 4 bases not matched to a gene. The CDR3 loop spans 14 amino acids. Germline loops: CDR1 SGHAT, CDR2 FQDESV (reference sequence). CDR3 coding DNA: TGTGCCAGCAGCTTGGGACTAGCGGAGCTCATTCAGTACTTC. Translation gives CASSLGLAELIQYF.

The V and J genes are TRBV6-5 and TRBJ1-3; D unclear. The CDR3 length is 15 residues. V lost 0 bases, J lost 6 bases, and 12 bases lay in between. Germline V gene lookup returns CDR1 MNHEY and CDR2 SVGAGI. CDR3 nucleotide sequence: TGTGCCAGCAGTTACTCGCATGACGTTGAAAACACCATATATTTT. Protein sequence: CASSYSHDVENTIYF.

There are a few counts of this clonotype. The chain has TRBV11-2 and TRBJ1-1; 8 bases fit TRBD1. The junction had 19 bases not matched to a gene; V was cut back by 5 bases and J by 5 bases. The germline CDR1 and CDR2 sequences are SGHAT and FQNNGV. CDR3 length: 18 residues. CDR3 loop: CASSAYPADRVIGTEAFF. CDR3 bases: TGTGCCAGCAGCGCCTACCCCGCGGACAGGGTAATTGGGACTGAAGCTTTCTTT.

This clonotype was detected only a few times. The rearrangement links TRBV5-1 to TRBJ2-2; 13 positions match TRBD2. With 1 base clipped from V and 7 bases from J, the junction kept 10 bases outside the gene matches. Germline V gene data show CDR1 as SGHRS and CDR2 as YFSETQ. This CDR3 has 18 amino acids. In nucleotides, the CDR3 is TGCGCCAGCAGCTTGATCTCCTCGGGACTAGCGGGACTCGGGGAGCTGTTTTTT. This sequence encodes CASSLISSGLAGLGELFF.

This clonotype was counted only a few times. The V gene is TRBV4-2, the J gene TRBJ2-3; D gene unclear. Germline CDR1 is LGHNA and CDR2 is YNFKEQ. Trimming took off 0 bases at V and 4 bases at J, with 11 bases between the two ends. The CDR3 loop spans 15 amino acids. Here the CDR3 reads CASSQEVLDADTQYF. The DNA of the CDR3 is TGTGCCAGCAGCCAAGAAGTTTTGGACGCAGATACGCAGTATTTT.

The rearrangement links TRBV28 to TRBJ2-7, with D perhaps TRBD2 (7 bases). The CDR3 is made up of 14 amino acids. Trimming left V 8 bases short and J 3 bases short, with 17 bases between. Germline V gives CDR1 MDHEN, CDR2 SYDVKM. CDR3 region: CASRVGGALYEQYF. The CDR3 nucleotides read TGTGCCAGCCGAGTGGGGGGGGCTCTCTACGAGCAGTACTTC.

The genes are TRBV5-6 and TRBJ1-2; TRBD1 agrees at 7 bases. The trim removed 4 bases at V and 4 bases at J, leaving 7 bases unmatched. This CDR3 has 14 amino acids. Germline-derived CDR1 and CDR2 are SGHDT and YYEEEE. The CDR3 is CASSLRDSFYGYTF. The DNA for the CDR3 is TGTGCCAGCAGCCTCCGGGACAGCTTCTATGGCTACACCTTC.

This clonotype was seen a few times. The chain carries TRBV7-2 and TRBJ2-2; no clear D. Trimming pared 8 bases from V and 0 bases from J, leaving 10 bases between. This CDR3 has 14 amino acids. Germline CDR1 and CDR2: SGHTA and FQGNSA. The chain's CDR3 is CASLPTTNTGELFF. In nucleotides, the CDR3 is TGTGCCAGCCTTCCGACAACGAACACCGGGGAGCTGTTTTTT.

There are a few counts of this clonotype. The CDR3 coding sequence is TGTGCCAGCTCACCACAGAGTAATGAAAAACTGTTTTTT. Amino acids: CASSPQSNEKLFF. This rearrangement joins TRBV18 to TRBJ1-4; no definite D call. Trimming took 1 base from V and 4 from J, leaving 4 bases between them. The CDR3 extends over 13 amino acids. CDR1 is KGHSH and CDR2 is LQKENI in the germline V gene.